This TCR beta chain comes out of a study of blood T cell repertoires in COVID-19 (dated by TCRdb to the early 2020s). For the wider study: Collaborator samples came from the United States, Italy and Spain and covered acute and convalescent phases of COVID-19. Where HLA class I and class II types were available, the types were taken from metadata supplied by the sample provider, not from assay-based typing. The samples were drawn from two sources: the first 160 participants of the ongoing ImmuneRACE study, and some 1,300 subjects contributed by 6 global collaborators. The dataset comprised deeply sampled blood TCRbeta repertoires from subjects exposed to, actively infected with, or recovered from COVID-19. The sample metadata nearly always contained a de-identified subject ID, COVID-19 status, age in years and sex. The prospective study material was composed of cDNA or gDNA derived from T cells, B-cell-depleted T cells, or PBMCs. The repertoires were released in a freely available public database intended as a resource for research on the immune response to SARS-CoV-2. The full study reports these points: How much clinical and demographic metadata was included differed by source and by participant, and the metadata was provided uncurated.

Turning to this clone: Its antigen is still unknown. No quality values exist for individual bases; no much larger clone is one base distant.

TCRbeta CDR3 regions were amplified from genomic DNA using the immunoSEQ Assay, a bias-controlled multiplex PCR. The paper's processing steps were these. The number of nucleated cells in each sample was estimated by amplification of reference gene primers within the assay. To quantify the absolute abundance of each unique TCRbeta CDR3 rearrangement, sequence reads were collapsed and filtered. For each sample, productive Simpson clonality was calculated as the square root of Simpson's diversity index over productive rearrangements. TCRdb holds this immuneACCESS table with in-frame rearrangements only. Some clones are missing; in checked studies, unresolved V genes explain under half, and the rest has no known cause. That table supplies the V and J calls and clone size; D and trimming were determined from the DNA. This sample lists about 330,000 clones; roughly 89% were detected once. The ten biggest clones cover roughly 9.9% of the sample.

At one collaborating source in Seattle, patients were enrolled during active infection and were followed longitudinally through the course of disease. The collaborating institutions used their own protocols to collect whole blood in K2EDTA tubes. For TCRbeta analysis, collaborators shipped samples in one of three forms: frozen whole blood, isolated PBMCs, or DNA extracted from either of those sample types. As encoded in the germline V gene, CDR1 is MGHRA while CDR2 is YSYEKL. The CDR3 sequence holds 15 residues, the cysteine and phenylalanine included. The retained sequence is limited to the CDR3, 45 bases, with the frame set at the first base. The germline ends are 13 bases apart after V is trimmed by 0 bases and J by 4 bases.

The sequenced sample was peripheral blood. The TCR comes from a man aged 30-40 years with COVID-19, enrolled during active disease. The rearranged chain carries TRBV4-1 and TRBJ2-7; the D segment could be TRBD1, given 6 matching bases. The DNA reads TGCGCCAGCAGCCAAGACTTACAGGGCTGGTACGAGCAGTACTTC. Translated, it reads CASSQDLQGWYEQYF.